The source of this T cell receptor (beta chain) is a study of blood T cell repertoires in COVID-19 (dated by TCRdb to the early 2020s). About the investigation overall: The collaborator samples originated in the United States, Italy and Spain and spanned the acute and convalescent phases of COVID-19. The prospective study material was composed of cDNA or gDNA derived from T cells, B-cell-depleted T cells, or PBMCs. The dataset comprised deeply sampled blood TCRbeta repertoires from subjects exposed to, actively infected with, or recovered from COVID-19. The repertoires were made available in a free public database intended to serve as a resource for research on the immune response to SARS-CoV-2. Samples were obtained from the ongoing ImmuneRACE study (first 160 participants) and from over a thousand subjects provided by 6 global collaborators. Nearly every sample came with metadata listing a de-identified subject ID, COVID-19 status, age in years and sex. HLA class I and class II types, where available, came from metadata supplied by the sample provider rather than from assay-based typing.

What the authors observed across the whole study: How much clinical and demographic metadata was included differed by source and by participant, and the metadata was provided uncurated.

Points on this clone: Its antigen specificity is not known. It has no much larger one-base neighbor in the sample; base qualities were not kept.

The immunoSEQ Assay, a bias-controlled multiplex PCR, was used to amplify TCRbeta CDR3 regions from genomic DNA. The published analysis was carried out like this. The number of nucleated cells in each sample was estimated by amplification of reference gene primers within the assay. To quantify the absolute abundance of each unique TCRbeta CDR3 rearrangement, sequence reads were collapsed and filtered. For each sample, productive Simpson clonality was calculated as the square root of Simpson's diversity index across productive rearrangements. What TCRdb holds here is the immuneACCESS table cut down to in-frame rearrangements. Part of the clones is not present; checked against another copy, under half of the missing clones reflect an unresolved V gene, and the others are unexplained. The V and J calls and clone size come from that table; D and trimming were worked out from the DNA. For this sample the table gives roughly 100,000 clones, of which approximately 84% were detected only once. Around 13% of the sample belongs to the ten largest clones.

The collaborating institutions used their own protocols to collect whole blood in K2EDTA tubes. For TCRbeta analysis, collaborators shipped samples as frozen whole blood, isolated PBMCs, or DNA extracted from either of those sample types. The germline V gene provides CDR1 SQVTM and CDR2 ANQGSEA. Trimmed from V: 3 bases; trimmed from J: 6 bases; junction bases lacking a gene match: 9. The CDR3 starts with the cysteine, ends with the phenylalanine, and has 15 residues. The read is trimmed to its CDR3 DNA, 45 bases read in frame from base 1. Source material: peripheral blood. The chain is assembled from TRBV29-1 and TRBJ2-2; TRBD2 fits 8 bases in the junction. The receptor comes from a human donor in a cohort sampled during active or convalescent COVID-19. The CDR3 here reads CSVDQSGTRAGELFF. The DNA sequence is TGCAGCGTTGATCAATCCGGGACTAGGGCCGGGGAGCTGTTTTTT.